This record looks at one TCR beta chain sequence and its context. The sample is drawn from a study of cytomegalovirus exposure and HLA in healthy donors. The PCR ran on 60 Vbeta and 13 Jbeta primers. Sequenced by immunoSEQ multiplex PCR; TCRdb stores in-frame clones only, minus some. The table has approximately 170,000 clones, approximately 70% seen once; the top ten hold 4.7%. Germline loops: CDR1 SGDLS, CDR2 YYNGEE. With V trimmed by 3 bases and J by 10 bases, 11 bases remained unmatched. The CDR3 loop spans 15 amino acids. The chain combines TRBV9 with TRBJ2-5; TRBD2 agrees at 11 bases. This sequence was found in a man aged 18 to 35 in good health and CMV-seropositive. The sample consisted of PBMCs. CDR3 coding DNA: TGTGCCAGCAGCGAAGGAAGTACTAGCGGGAGTATCCAGTACTTC. It yields the protein CASSEGSTSGSIQYF.